The 10 T cell receptor beta chains reported below all come from one sample, sequenced in a study of identical twins. TCRdb fed the 5' RACE reads into MiXCR, producing one record per CDR3 protein. Of approximately 690,000 distinct CDR3 sequences detected, roughly 6.2% appear once; the ten largest clones hold roughly 1.6%. Sequencing was performed on naive T cells sorted from blood. Source of these receptors: a man between 18 and 35 years old in good health.

At least ten counts were recorded for this clonotype. V usage is TRBV20-1 and J usage is TRBJ2-1, with 8 nucleotides matching TRBD1. The CDR3 loop spans 14 amino acids. Germline CDR1 is DFQATT and CDR2 is SNEGSKA (reference sequence). V shed 4 bases, J shed 7 bases, and the junction held 9 bases outside the gene matches. The CDR3 DNA is TGCAGTGCTAAAACCTTGACAGGGGATAATGAGCAGTTCTTC. Protein sequence: CSAKTLTGDNEQFF.

The genes are TRBV6-1 and TRBJ2-7, with 7 bases aligning to TRBD2. This CDR3 spans 15 amino acids. V lost 2 bases and J lost 2; bases outside the gene matches: 6. The germline CDR1 and CDR2 sequences are MNHNS and SASEGT. CDR3 coding DNA: TGTGCCAGCAGTGAACCCCCCCGGGGGGCCTACGAGCAGTACGTC. It yields the protein CASSEPPRGAYEQYV.

This clonotype was counted ten times or more. The gene calls are TRBV4-2 and TRBJ2-7; a possible D gene is TRBD2 (5 bases). Trimming removed 0 bases from V and 0 bases from J, with 15 bases in between. Germline lookup yields CDR1 LGHNA and CDR2 YNFKEQ. This CDR3 has 17 amino acids. As DNA, the CDR3 is TGTGCCAGCAGCCAAGATCCATTTATAGCGACCTCCTACGAGCAGTACTTC. Protein: CASSQDPFIATSYEQYF.

The table lists this clonotype with many counts. The V call is TRBV12-3 or TRBV12-4, the J call TRBJ1-5; 10 nucleotides align to TRBD1. The CDR3 is 13 amino acids. J lost 5 bases, V lost 6 bases, and 1 base had no gene match. Written as DNA, the CDR3 is TGTGCCAGCAGGGGACAGGGGTATCAGCCCCAGCATTTT. Translation gives CASRGQGYQPQHF.

This clonotype was detected ten times or more. V and J are TRBV12-3 or TRBV12-4 and TRBJ1-5; D unclear. With 6 bases removed from V and 7 bases from J, the gap between germline ends came to 13 bases. The CDR3 spans 13 residues. Written as DNA, the CDR3 is TGTGCCAGCAGCCACGGTCCCAACCAGCCCCAGCATTTT. It encodes CASSHGPNQPQHF.

This clonotype was counted a few times. The chain couples TRBV12-3 or TRBV12-4 to TRBJ2-5; 8 positions match TRBD2. The CDR3 length is 18 residues. The V and J ends lost 6 bases and 2 bases, in that order; junction bases with no gene match: 17. DNA of the CDR3: TGTGCCAGCAGGATTAGGGGTCTAGCGGGCGATCCACAAGAGACCCAGTACTTC. It specifies CASRIRGLAGDPQETQYF.

This clonotype appeared a few times. The genes are TRBV29-1 and TRBJ2-2, with TRBD2 as a possible D gene (6 bases). Germline V gene lookup returns CDR1 SQVTM and CDR2 ANQGSEA. Trimming took off 6 bases at V and 4 bases at J, with 18 bases between the two ends. The CDR3 is 15 residues long. For the CDR3, the DNA is TGCAGCGTAGAGTTGGAGGGGTTCGGCACCGGGGAGCTGTTTTTT. As protein: CSVELEGFGTGELFF.

This clonotype was seen many times. The chain recombines TRBV28 with TRBJ2-1, with D hard to call. CDR1 is MDHEN and CDR2 is SYDVKM in the germline V gene. There are 12 residues in the CDR3. Trimming took 1 base from V and 5 from J, leaving 3 bases between them. The CDR3 sequence: CASSLLHNEQFF. The CDR3 coding sequence is TGTGCCAGCAGTTTATTACACAATGAGCAGTTCTTC.

This clonotype was found many times. The V and J genes are TRBV7-2 and TRBJ2-5; tentatively, D is TRBD2 (5 bases). Germline V gene lookup returns CDR1 SGHTA and CDR2 FQGNSA. The V and J ends lost 5 bases and 2 bases respectively, with 15 bases between them. The CDR3 covers 15 residues. The CDR3 DNA sequence: TGTGCCAGCAGCCACTACTGGGGAGTACAAGAGACCCAGTACTTC. Protein: CASSHYWGVQETQYF.

This clonotype was found many times. This sequence joins TRBV29-1 and TRBJ2-1; 8 bases align to TRBD1. This CDR3 has 13 residues. Germline V lookup: CDR1 SQVTM, CDR2 ANQGSEA. Trimming removed 6 bases from V and 7 bases from J; junction bases left unmatched: 8. This CDR3 is CSVAATGGNEQFF. CDR3 DNA: TGCAGCGTGGCCGCCACAGGGGGGAATGAGCAGTTCTTC.